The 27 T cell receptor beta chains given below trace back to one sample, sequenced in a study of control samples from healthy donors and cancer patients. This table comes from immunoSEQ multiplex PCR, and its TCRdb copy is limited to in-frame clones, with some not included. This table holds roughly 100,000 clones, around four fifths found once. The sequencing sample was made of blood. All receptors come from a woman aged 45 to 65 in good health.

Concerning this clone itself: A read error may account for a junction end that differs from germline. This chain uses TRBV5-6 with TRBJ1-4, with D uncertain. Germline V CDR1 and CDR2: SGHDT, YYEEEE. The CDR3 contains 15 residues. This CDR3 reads CASSLAGARNENLFF. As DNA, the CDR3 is TGTGCCAGCAGCTTGGCCGGAGCCAGGAATGAAAACCTGTTTTTT.

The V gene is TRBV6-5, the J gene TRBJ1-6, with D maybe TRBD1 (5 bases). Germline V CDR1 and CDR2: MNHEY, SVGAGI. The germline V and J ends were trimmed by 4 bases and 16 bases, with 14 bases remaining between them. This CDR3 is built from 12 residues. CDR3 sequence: CASSSTIGGLHF. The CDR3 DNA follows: TGTGCCAGCAGTTCCACGATCGGGGGGCTCCACTTT.

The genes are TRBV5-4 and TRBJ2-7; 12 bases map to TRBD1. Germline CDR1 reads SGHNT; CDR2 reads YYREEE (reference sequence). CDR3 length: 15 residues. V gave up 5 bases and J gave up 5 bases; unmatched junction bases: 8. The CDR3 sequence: CASSYQGQGAHEQYF. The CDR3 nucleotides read TGTGCCAGCAGTTACCAGGGACAGGGGGCTCACGAGCAGTACTTC.

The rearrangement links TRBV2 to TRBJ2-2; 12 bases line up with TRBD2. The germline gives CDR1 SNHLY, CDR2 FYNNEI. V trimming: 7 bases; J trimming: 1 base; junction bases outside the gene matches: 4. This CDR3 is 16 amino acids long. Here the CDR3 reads CASNPSGRENTGELFF. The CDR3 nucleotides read TGTGCCAGCAATCCTAGCGGGAGGGAGAACACCGGGGAGCTGTTTTTT.

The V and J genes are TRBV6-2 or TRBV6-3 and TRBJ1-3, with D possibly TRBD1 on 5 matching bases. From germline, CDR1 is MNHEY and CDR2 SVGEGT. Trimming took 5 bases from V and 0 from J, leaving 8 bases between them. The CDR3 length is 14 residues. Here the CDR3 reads CASSEGHSGNTIYF. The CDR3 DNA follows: TGTGCCAGCAGTGAGGGGCACTCTGGAAACACCATATATTTT.

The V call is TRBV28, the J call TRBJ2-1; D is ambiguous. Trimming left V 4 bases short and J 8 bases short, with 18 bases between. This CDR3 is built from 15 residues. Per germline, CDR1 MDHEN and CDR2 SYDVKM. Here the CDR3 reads CASSYETTLLDEQFF. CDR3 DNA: TGTGCCAGCAGTTATGAGACCACCCTTTTGGATGAGCAGTTCTTC.

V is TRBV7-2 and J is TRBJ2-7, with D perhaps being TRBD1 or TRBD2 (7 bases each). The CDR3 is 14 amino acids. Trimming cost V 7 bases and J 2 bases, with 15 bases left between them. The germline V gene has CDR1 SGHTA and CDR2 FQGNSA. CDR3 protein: CASTAAGTAYEQYF. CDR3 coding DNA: TGTGCCAGCACCGCAGCGGGGACAGCCTACGAGCAGTACTTC.

The CDR3 here is CASSLAVNTGELFF. The DNA for the CDR3 is TGTGCCAGCAGCTTAGCGGTGAACACCGGGGAGCTGTTTTTT. The chain uses TRBV11-3 and TRBJ2-2; D remains ambiguous. Germline CDR1 SGHNT, CDR2 YENEEA. This CDR3 has 14 residues. V shed 1 base and J shed 1 base, with 4 bases lying between them.

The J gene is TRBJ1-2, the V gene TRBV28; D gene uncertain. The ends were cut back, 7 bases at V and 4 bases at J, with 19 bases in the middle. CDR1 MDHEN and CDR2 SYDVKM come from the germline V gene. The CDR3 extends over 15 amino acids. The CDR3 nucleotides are TGTGCCAGCACCGTCGGGGTAGGAAGCCTCTATGGCTACACCTTC. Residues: CASTVGVGSLYGYTF.

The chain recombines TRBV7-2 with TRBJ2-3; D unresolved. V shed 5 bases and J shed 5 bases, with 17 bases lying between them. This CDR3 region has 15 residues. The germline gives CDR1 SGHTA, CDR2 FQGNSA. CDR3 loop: CASSHEVAVKDTQYF. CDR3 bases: TGTGCCAGCAGCCACGAAGTGGCGGTCAAAGATACGCAGTATTTT.

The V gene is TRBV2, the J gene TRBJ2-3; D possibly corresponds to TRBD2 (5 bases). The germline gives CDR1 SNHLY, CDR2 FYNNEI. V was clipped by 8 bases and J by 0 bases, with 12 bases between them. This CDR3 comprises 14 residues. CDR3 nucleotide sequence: TGTGCCAGCGCGCTAGCCCCGAGCACAGATACGCAGTATTTT. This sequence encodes CASALAPSTDTQYF.

The CDR3 reads CASIQGLAEAFF. In DNA form, the CDR3 reads TGTGCCAGCATACAGGGGTTGGCTGAAGCTTTCTTT. The V gene is TRBV5-8, the J gene TRBJ1-1; 7 bases fit TRBD1. The V gene end was trimmed by 6 bases and the J gene end by 6 bases; junction bases not matched to a gene: 5. Germline-derived CDR1 and CDR2 are SGHTS and YDEGEE. This CDR3 region has 12 residues.

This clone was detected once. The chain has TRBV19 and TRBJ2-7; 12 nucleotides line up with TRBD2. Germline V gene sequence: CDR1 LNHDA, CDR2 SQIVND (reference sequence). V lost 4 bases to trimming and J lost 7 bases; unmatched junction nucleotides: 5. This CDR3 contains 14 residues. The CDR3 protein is CASSTRLAGDEQYF. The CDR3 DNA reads TGTGCCAGTAGTACCAGACTAGCGGGAGATGAGCAGTACTTC.

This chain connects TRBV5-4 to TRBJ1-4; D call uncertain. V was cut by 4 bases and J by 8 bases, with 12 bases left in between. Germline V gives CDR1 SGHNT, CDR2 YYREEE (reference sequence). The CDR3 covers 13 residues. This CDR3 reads CASSPVAGEKLFF. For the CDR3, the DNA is TGTGCCAGCAGCCCAGTGGCCGGCGAAAAACTGTTTTTT.

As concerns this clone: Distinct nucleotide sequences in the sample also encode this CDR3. The CDR3 DNA reads as TGCAGTGCTAGAGTCCTGTACGAGCAGTACTTC. Amino acids: CSARVLYEQYF. V gene TRBV20-1 combines with J gene TRBJ2-7; D is uncertain. CDR3 length equals 11 residues. V lost 1 base, J lost 4 bases, and 5 bases lay in between. Germline V gene data show CDR1 as DFQATT and CDR2 as SNEGSKA (reference sequence).

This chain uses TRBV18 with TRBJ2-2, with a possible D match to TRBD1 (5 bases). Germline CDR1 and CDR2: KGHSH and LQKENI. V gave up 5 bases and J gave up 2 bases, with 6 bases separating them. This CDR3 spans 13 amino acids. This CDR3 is CASSTGNTGELFF. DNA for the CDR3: TGTGCCAGCTCAACAGGAAACACCGGGGAGCTGTTTTTT.

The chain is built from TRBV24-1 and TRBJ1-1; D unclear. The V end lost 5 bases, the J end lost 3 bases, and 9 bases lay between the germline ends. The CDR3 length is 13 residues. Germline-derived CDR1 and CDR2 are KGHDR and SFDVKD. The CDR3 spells CATSATPYTEAFF. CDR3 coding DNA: TGTGCCACCAGTGCGACACCGTACACTGAAGCTTTCTTT.

The CDR3 DNA follows: TGTGCTAGTGGTTTGAAGGACAGAGCCCGCAATGAGCAGTTCTTC. It is translated as CASGLKDRARNEQFF. The rearrangement uses TRBV12-5 and TRBJ2-1; maybe TRBD1 (6 bases). CDR3 size: 15 residues. V was trimmed by 2 bases and J by 6 bases, leaving 14 bases between them. Germline CDR1 LGHNT, CDR2 FRNRAP.

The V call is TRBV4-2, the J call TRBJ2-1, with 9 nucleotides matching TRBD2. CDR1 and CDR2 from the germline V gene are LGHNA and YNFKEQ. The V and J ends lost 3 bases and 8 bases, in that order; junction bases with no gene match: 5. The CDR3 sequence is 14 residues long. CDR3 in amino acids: CASSHPGLAYEQFF. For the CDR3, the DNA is TGTGCCAGCAGCCACCCGGGACTAGCCTATGAGCAGTTCTTC.

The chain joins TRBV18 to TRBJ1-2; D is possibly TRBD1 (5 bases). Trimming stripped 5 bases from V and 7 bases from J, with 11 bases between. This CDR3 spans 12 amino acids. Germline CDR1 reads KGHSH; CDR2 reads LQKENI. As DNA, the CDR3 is TGTGCCAGCTCATCCCGGGACGGTGGCTACACCTTC. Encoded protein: CASSSRDGGYTF.

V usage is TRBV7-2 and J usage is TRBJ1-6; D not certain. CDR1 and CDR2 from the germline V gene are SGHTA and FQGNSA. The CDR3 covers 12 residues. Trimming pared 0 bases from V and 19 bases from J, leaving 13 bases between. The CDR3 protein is CASSLAGSTLHF. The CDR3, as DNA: TGTGCCAGCAGCTTAGCGGGCAGCACCTTACACTTT.

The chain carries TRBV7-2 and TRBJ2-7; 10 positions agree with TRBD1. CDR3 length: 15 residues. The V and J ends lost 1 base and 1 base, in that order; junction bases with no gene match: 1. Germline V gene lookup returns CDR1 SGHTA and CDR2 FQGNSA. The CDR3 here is CASSLEGQGSYEQYF. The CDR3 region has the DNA TGTGCCAGCAGCTTAGAGGGACAGGGGTCCTACGAGCAGTACTTC.

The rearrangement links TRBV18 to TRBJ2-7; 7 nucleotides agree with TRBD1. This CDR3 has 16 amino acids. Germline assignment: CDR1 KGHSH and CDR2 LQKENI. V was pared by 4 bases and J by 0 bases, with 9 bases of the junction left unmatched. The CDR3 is CASSRRTGLSSYEQYF. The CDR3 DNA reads TGTGCCAGCTCACGACGGACAGGCCTAAGCTCCTACGAGCAGTACTTC.

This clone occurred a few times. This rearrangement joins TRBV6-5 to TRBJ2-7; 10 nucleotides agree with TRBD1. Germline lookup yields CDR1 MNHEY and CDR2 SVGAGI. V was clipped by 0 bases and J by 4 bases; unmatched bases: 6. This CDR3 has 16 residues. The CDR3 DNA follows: TGTGCCAGCAGTTACTCCCTAGGACAGGGGGTATACGAGCAGTACTTC. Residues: CASSYSLGQGVYEQYF.

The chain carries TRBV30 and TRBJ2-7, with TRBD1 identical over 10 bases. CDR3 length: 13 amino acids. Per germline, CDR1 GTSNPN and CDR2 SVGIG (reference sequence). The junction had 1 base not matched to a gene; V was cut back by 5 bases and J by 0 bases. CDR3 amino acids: CAWGTGVSYEQYF. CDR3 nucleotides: TGTGCCTGGGGGACAGGGGTCTCCTACGAGCAGTACTTC.

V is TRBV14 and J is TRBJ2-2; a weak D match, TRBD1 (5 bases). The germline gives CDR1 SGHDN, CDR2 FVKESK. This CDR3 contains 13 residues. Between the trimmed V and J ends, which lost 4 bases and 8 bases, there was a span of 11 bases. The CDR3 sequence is CASSLIRTGELFF. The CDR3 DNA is TGTGCCAGCAGCCTGATTAGGACAGGGGAGCTGTTTTTT.

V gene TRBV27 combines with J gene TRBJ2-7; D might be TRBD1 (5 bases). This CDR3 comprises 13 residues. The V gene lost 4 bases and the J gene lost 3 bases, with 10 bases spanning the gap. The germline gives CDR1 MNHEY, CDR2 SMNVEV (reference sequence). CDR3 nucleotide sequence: TGTGCCAGCAGTTCAGGACAAAACTACGAGCAGTACTTC. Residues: CASSSGQNYEQYF.